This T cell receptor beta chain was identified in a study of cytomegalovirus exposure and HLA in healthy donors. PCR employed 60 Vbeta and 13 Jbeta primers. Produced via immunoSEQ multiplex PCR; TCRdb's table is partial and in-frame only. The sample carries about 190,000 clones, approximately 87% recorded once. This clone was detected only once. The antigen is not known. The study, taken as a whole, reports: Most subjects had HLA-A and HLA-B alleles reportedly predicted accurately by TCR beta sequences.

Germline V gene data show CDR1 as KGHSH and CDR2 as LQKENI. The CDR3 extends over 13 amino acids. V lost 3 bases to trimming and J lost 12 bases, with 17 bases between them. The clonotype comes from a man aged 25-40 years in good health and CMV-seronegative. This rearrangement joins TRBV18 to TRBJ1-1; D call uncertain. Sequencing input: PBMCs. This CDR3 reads CASSPADGRMSFF. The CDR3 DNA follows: TGTGCCAGCTCACCTGCGGACGGGAGGATGTCTTTCTTT.